Each of the 19 T cell receptor beta chains below was sequenced from the same sample in a study of PD-L1 blockade in urothelial cancer. Assay: immunoSEQ multiplex PCR; the TCRdb copy retains only in-frame clones and omits some. The sample consists of 45,000 to 50,000 clones, approximately 89% of them appearing once. The sample consisted of PBMCs, taken around atezolizumab (anti-PD-L1) treatment. The receptor source for this set is an older man with urothelial cancer.

The rearrangement uses TRBV6-5 and TRBJ1-2; D gene unclear. This CDR3 is 14 amino acids long. V was cut by 3 bases and J by 0 bases, with 8 bases left in between. CDR1 and CDR2 (germline): MNHEY, SVGAGI. The CDR3 DNA is TGTGCCAGCAGTTATCAGGACTCTAACTATGGCTACACCTTC. Protein product: CASSYQDSNYGYTF.

The rearrangement links TRBV29-1 to TRBJ2-1; 9 bases fit TRBD1. This CDR3 spans 13 amino acids. Germline CDR1 SQVTM, CDR2 ANQGSEA. V dropped 6 bases and J dropped 4; count of bases not matched to a gene: 4. DNA for the CDR3: TGCAGCGTCTCCGGGACAGGGTACAATGAGCAGTTCTTC. The encoded protein is CSVSGTGYNEQFF.

A single count supports this clone. The chain carries TRBV2 and TRBJ1-4, with TRBD1 matching 8 bases. The CDR3 loop spans 16 amino acids. Germline V gene sequence: CDR1 SNHLY, CDR2 FYNNEI. Trimming took 8 bases from V and 0 from J; bases not matched to a gene: 8. The CDR3 here is CASVGQASATNEKLFF. As DNA, the CDR3 is TGTGCCAGCGTGGGACAGGCCTCTGCAACTAATGAAAAACTGTTTTTT.

The chain links TRBV5-6 to TRBJ2-2; no clear D gene. Germline V gene sequence: CDR1 SGHDT, CDR2 YYEEEE. This CDR3 has 14 residues. Trimming removed 4 bases at V and 3 bases at J, with 10 bases between. The CDR3: CASSLPVDTGELFF. CDR3 bases: TGTGCCAGCAGCCTCCCGGTGGACACCGGGGAGCTGTTTTTT.

This clone was recorded a few times. V usage is TRBV9 and J usage is TRBJ2-3; 10 bases match TRBD1. V gave up 3 bases and J gave up 6 bases; unmatched junction bases: 4. CDR1 is SGDLS, CDR2 YYNGEE, per germline. This CDR3 comprises 14 residues. The CDR3 is CASSGQGALDTQYF. CDR3 coding DNA: TGTGCCAGCAGCGGACAGGGGGCCCTGGATACGCAGTATTTT.

The V call is TRBV9, the J call TRBJ2-7; no clear D. This CDR3 contains 15 residues. Looked up from germline, CDR1 is SGDLS and CDR2 is YYNGEE. Trimming took 0 bases from V and 9 from J, leaving 19 bases between them. CDR3 coding DNA: TGTGCCAGCAGCGTAGCGCCTCGGCAGGCTGATATGCAGTACTTC. Protein sequence: CASSVAPRQADMQYF.

The chain carries TRBV11-1 and TRBJ2-7, with D perhaps TRBD1 (5 bases). The length of the CDR3 is 13 residues. Trimming shortened V by 3 bases and J by 3 bases, and 9 bases separated the two germline ends. The germline V gene encodes CDR1 SGHAT and CDR2 FQDESV (reference sequence). The CDR3 reads CASSLGPNYEQYF. CDR3 nucleotide sequence: TGTGCCAGCAGCTTGGGGCCCAACTACGAGCAGTACTTC.

The V gene is TRBV10-3, the J gene TRBJ2-3; 8 bases line up with TRBD2. From germline, CDR1 is ENHRY and CDR2 SYGVKD. The CDR3 is 13 residues long. The J segment lost 0 bases and the V segment lost 8 bases, leaving 1 base of the junction unmatched. CDR3 sequence reads: CAIASGSTDTQYF. The CDR3 bases are TGTGCCATCGCTAGCGGGAGCACAGATACGCAGTATTTT.

The J gene is TRBJ2-7, the V gene TRBV7-2, with 7 bases matching TRBD1. The CDR3 has 15 amino acids. Germline CDR1 SGHTA, CDR2 FQGNSA. J gave up 3 bases and V 1 base, and 6 bases lay outside the gene matches. This CDR3 is CASSLDRGLVYEQYF. CDR3 nucleotides: TGTGCCAGCAGCTTAGACAGGGGTTTGGTCTACGAGCAGTACTTC.

The chain uses TRBV28 and TRBJ1-5, with a possible D match to TRBD1 (5 bases). The CDR3 loop spans 14 amino acids. Trimming pared 3 bases from V and 6 bases from J, leaving 12 bases between. In germline, CDR1 is MDHEN, CDR2 SYDVKM. The DNA of the CDR3 is TGTGCCAGCAGTTTCCAGGGAAGGGTTCAGCCCCAGCATTTT. This translates into CASSFQGRVQPQHF.

The V gene is TRBV15, the J gene TRBJ2-1; no clear D gene. There are 16 residues in the CDR3. Germline V gene sequence: CDR1 LNHNV, CDR2 YYDKDF (reference sequence). V was cut by 0 bases and J by 6 bases, with 15 bases left in between. The CDR3 protein is CATSREGSQAFNEQFF. In DNA, the CDR3 is TGTGCCACCAGCAGAGAAGGTTCCCAGGCTTTCAATGAGCAGTTCTTC.

The chain carries TRBV29-1 and TRBJ2-7; 10 nucleotides line up with TRBD1. Germline lookup yields CDR1 SQVTM and CDR2 ANQGSEA. The CDR3 is 14 residues long. V gave up 4 bases and J gave up 9 bases; unmatched junction bases: 12. CDR3 bases: TGCAGCGTTGCAACCGGACAGGGGGTCTGGAGGCAGTACTTC. This codes for CSVATGQGVWRQYF.

This clone appeared once. The rearrangement joins TRBV14 to TRBJ2-7; D is unclear. Germline V gene data show CDR1 as SGHDN and CDR2 as FVKESK. This CDR3 is 13 amino acids long. With 3 bases removed from V and 0 bases from J, the gap between germline ends came to 6 bases. CDR3 sequence (DNA): TGTGCCAGCAGCCAGCTATCCTCCTACGAGCAGTACTTC. It specifies CASSQLSSYEQYF. The full variable domain, in which reference TRBV14 and TRBJ2-7 provide the parts outside the CDR3, is EAGVTQFPSHSVIEKGQTVTLRCDPISGHDNLYWYRRVMGKEIKFLLHFVKESKQDESGMPNNRFLAERTGGTYSTLKVQPAELEDSGVYFCASSQLSSYEQYFGPGTRLTVT.

The chain links TRBV19 to TRBJ1-4; the D gene is possibly TRBD1 (6 bases). From germline, CDR1 is LNHDA and CDR2 SQIVND (reference sequence). CDR3 length: 13 amino acids. V was pared by 5 bases and J by 7 bases, with 11 bases between. The CDR3 spells CASSSTGSEKLFF. As DNA, the CDR3 is TGTGCCAGTAGTTCCACAGGGAGTGAAAAACTGTTTTTT.

This clone was observed a single time. This chain links TRBV5-1 with TRBJ2-3; 10 nucleotides align to TRBD2. The CDR3 runs to 13 residues. V lost 7 bases and J lost 2; bases outside the gene matches: 1. The germline gives CDR1 SGHRS, CDR2 YFSETQ. CDR3: CASGLAVTDTQYF. In DNA, the CDR3 is TGCGCCAGCGGACTAGCGGTCACAGATACGCAGTATTTT. Full variable domain (rest looked up from reference TRBV5-1 and TRBJ2-3): KAGVTQTPRYLIKTRGQQVTLSCSPISGHRSVSWYQQTPGQGLQFLFEYFSETQRNKGNFPGRFSGRQFSNSRSEMNVSTLELGDSALYLCASGLAVTDTQYFGPGTRLTVL.

The V and J genes are TRBV7-9 and TRBJ1-2; D is unresolved. Trimming left V 3 bases short and J 6 bases short, with 11 bases between. The V gene's germline CDR1 is SEHNR and CDR2 FQNEAQ (reference sequence). This CDR3 comprises 13 residues. In DNA, the CDR3 is TGTGCCAGCAGCTTCACAGCCACGGATGGCTACACCTTC. Protein sequence: CASSFTATDGYTF.

The CDR3 bases are TGTGCCAGCAGCTTAGCAGGAAGCACTGAAGCTTTCTTT. Its translation: CASSLAGSTEAFF. V usage is TRBV5-4 and J usage is TRBJ1-1, with D unresolved. The CDR3 has 13 residues. Germline values: CDR1 SGHNT, CDR2 YYREEE (reference sequence). Trimming stripped 2 bases from V and 4 bases from J, with 9 bases between.

The rearrangement links TRBV30 to TRBJ1-5, with D possibly matching TRBD1 (5 bases). V was cut by 3 bases and J by 6 bases, with 12 bases left in between. This CDR3 comprises 13 residues. The germline gives CDR1 GTSNPN, CDR2 SVGIG (reference sequence). The CDR3 loop reads CAWSAGTGQPQHF. Written as DNA, the CDR3 is TGTGCCTGGAGCGCAGGGACTGGTCAGCCCCAGCATTTT.

This clone was picked up one time. The chain carries TRBV11-1 and TRBJ1-2, with 8 bases matching TRBD1. The CDR3 contains 13 residues. CDR1 is SGHAT, CDR2 FQDESV, per germline (reference sequence). J gave up 5 bases and V 3 bases, and 2 bases lay outside the gene matches. This CDR3 is CASSFQGAYGYTF. The CDR3 DNA is TGTGCCAGCAGCTTCCAGGGGGCGTATGGCTACACCTTC.